The subject of this entry is one T cell receptor (beta chain). These data come from a study of cytomegalovirus exposure and HLA in healthy donors. The CDR3 runs 13 residues. CDR1 and CDR2 (germline): LGHNA, YNFKEQ. V was shortened by 2 bases and J by 7 bases, with 8 bases between the two germline ends. Both 60 Vbeta primers and 13 Jbeta primers went into the PCR. The protocol was immunoSEQ multiplex PCR, while the TCRdb copy is restricted to in-frame clones and leaves out a portion. Here the sample spans about 200,000 clones, 65% to 90% being singletons. The chain uses TRBV4-2 and TRBJ1-4; D call uncertain. Sequences were obtained from PBMCs. The TCR sequence derives from a woman between 50 and 59 years old in good health and CMV-seronegative. The chain's CDR3 is CASSQQPGEKLFF. The CDR3 DNA sequence: TGTGCCAGCAGCCAACAACCGGGTGAAAAACTGTTTTTT.